This T cell receptor beta chain derives from a study of Ad26.COV2.S vaccination and SARS-CoV-2 variants. Whole-study context: This donor came from the COV1001 trial of Ad26.COV2.S. Once or twice, 56 days apart, Ad26.COV2.S was delivered intramuscularly.

Treatment meaning: roughly 19 received Ad26.COV2.S at low or high dose, single or two shots; about 5 received placebo; per-sample allocation not given. After the first vaccine or placebo injection, samples were drawn on day 63. Clones were sequenced by immunoSEQ multiplex PCR, and TCRdb holds only the in-frame ones, with some missing. The sample carries hundreds of thousands of clones, approximately 90% recorded once. Trimming pared 2 bases from V and 2 bases from J, leaving 8 bases between. The germline V gene encodes CDR1 SGDLS and CDR2 YYNGEE. There are 14 residues in the CDR3. This specimen was peripheral blood, taken in a trial of Ad26.COV2.S vaccine versus placebo. The sequence was collected from a person between 18 and 65 years old who received the Ad26.COV2.S COVID-19 vaccine or a placebo. The gene calls are TRBV9 and TRBJ2-1, with D perhaps being TRBD1 or TRBD2 (5 bases each). CDR3 sequence reads: CASSVQGAYNEQFF. CDR3 in DNA: TGTGCCAGCAGCGTCCAGGGAGCCTACAATGAGCAGTTCTTC. Full variable domain (missing parts from reference TRBV9 and TRBJ2-1): DSGVTQTPKHLITATGQRVTLRCSPRSGDLSVYWYQQSLDQGLQFLIQYYNGEERAKGNILERFSAQQFPDLHSELNLSSLELGDSALYFCASSVQGAYNEQFFGPGTRLTVL.